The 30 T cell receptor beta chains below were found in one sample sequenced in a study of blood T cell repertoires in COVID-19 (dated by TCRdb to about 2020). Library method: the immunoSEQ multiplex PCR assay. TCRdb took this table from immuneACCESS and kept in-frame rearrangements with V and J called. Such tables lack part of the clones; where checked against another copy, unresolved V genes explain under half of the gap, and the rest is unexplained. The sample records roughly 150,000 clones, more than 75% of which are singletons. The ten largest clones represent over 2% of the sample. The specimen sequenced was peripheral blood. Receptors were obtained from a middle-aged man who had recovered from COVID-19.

CDR3 DNA: TGTGCCAGCAGCCCGTCCCCGAGCACCGGGGAGCTGTTTTTT. This encodes CASSPSPSTGELFF. The V and J genes are TRBV7-2 and TRBJ2-2, with D uncertain. Per the germline V gene, CDR1 is SGHTA and CDR2 is FQGNSA. The CDR3 consists of 14 residues. Trimming removed 5 bases from V and 4 bases from J, with 11 bases in between.

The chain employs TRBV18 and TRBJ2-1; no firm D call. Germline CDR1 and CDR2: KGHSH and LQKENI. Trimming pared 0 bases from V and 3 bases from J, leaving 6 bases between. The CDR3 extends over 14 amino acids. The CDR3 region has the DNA TGTGCCAGCTCACCACCCCCCTACTACAATGAGCAGTTCTTC. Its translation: CASSPPPYYNEQFF.

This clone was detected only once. The CDR3 sequence is CASSTGGTGNQPQHF. The DNA of the CDR3 is TGTGCCAGCAGTACGGGCGGGACAGGCAATCAGCCCCAGCATTTT. This chain joins TRBV6-5 and TRBJ1-5; 7 bases are shared with TRBD1. V was pared by 5 bases and J by 2 bases, with 6 bases of the junction left unmatched. Germline V CDR1 and CDR2: MNHEY, SVGAGI. This CDR3 spans 15 amino acids.

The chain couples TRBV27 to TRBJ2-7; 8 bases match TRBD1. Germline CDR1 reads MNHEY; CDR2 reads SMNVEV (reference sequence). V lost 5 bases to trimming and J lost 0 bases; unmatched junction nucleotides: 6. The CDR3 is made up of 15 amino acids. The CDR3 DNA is TGTGCCAGCAGTGATAGACAGGGGTACTCCTACGAGCAGTACTTC. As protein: CASSDRQGYSYEQYF.

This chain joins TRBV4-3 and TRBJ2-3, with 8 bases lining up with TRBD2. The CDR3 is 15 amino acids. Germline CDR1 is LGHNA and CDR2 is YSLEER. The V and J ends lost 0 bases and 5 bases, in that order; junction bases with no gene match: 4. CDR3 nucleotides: TGCGCCAGCAGCCAAGATCGGGGGGGCCTAGATACGCAGTATTTT. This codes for CASSQDRGGLDTQYF.

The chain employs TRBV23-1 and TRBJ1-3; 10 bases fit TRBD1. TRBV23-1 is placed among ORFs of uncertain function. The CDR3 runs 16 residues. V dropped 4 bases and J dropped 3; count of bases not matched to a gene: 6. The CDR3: CASSLPRDRGGNTIYF. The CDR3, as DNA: TGCGCCAGCAGTCTTCCCCGGGACAGGGGTGGAAACACCATATATTTT.

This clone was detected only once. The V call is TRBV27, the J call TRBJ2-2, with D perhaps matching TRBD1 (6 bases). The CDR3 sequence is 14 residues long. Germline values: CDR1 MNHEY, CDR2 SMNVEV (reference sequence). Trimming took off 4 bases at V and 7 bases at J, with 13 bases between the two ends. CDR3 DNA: TGTGCCAGCAGTTCCACAGGGTTTCGCGGGGAGCTGTTTTTT. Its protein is CASSSTGFRGELFF.

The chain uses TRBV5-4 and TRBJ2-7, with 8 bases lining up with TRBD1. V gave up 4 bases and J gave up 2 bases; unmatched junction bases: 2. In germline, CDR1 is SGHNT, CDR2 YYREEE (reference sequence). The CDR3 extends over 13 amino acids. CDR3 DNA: TGTGCCAGCAGCGTGGACAGGGCCTACGAGCAGTACTTC. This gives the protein CASSVDRAYEQYF.

The CDR3 spells CASSEMVAGGLEQYF. In DNA form, the CDR3 reads TGTGCCAGCAGTGAAATGGTAGCGGGAGGGCTCGAGCAGTACTTC. The chain is built from TRBV2 and TRBJ2-7, with 11 bases identical to TRBD2. The trim removed 2 bases at V and 6 bases at J, leaving 6 bases unmatched. The CDR3 contains 15 residues. The germline gives CDR1 SNHLY, CDR2 FYNNEI.

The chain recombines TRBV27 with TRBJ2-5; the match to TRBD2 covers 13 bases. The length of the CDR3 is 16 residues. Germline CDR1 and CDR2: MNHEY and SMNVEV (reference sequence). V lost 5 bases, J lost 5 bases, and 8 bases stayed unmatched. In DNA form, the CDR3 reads TGTGCCAGCAGTCCCGGGACTAGCGGGGTAAGGGAGACCCAGTACTTC. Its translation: CASSPGTSGVRETQYF.

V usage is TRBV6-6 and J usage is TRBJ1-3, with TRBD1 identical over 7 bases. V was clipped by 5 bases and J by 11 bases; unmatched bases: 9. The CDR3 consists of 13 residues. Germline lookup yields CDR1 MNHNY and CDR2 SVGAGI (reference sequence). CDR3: CASSREDRFPIYF. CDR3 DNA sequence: TGTGCCAGCAGTCGTGAGGACAGGTTCCCCATATATTTT.

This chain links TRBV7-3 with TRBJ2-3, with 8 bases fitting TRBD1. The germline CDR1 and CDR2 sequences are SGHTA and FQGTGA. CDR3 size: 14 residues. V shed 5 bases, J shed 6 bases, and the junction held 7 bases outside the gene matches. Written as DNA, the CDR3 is TGTGCCAGCAGCGAGAGACAGGGGTTGGATACGCAGTATTTT. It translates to CASSERQGLDTQYF.

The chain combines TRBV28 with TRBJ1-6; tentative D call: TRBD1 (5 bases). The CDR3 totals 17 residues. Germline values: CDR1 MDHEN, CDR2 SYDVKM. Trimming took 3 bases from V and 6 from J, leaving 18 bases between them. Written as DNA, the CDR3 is TGTGCCAGCAGTTTTTATGGGCAGGGATTAAGTAATTCACCCCTCCACTTT. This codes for CASSFYGQGLSNSPLHF.

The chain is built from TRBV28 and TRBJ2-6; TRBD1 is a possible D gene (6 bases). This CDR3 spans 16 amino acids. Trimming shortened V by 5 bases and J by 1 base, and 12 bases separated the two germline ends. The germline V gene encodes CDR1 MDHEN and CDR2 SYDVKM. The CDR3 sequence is CASSIPTGSGANVLTF. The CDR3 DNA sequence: TGTGCCAGCAGTATACCTACAGGGTCTGGGGCCAACGTCCTGACTTTC.

CDR3: CASSGTTPYEQYF. CDR3 nucleotides: TGTGCCAGCAGTGGGACTACACCCTACGAGCAGTACTTC. V gene TRBV6-4 combines with J gene TRBJ2-7; tentative D call: TRBD2 (6 bases). V was trimmed by 4 bases and J by 2 bases, leaving 9 bases between them. This CDR3 is built from 13 residues. Germline lookup yields CDR1 MRHNA and CDR2 SNTAGT.

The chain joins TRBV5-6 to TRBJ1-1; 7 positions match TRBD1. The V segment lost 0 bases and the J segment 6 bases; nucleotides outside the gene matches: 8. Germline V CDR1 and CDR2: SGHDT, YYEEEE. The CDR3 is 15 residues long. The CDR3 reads CASSLGDRVRAEAFF. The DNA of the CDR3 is TGTGCCAGCAGCTTGGGAGACAGGGTGAGGGCTGAAGCTTTCTTT.

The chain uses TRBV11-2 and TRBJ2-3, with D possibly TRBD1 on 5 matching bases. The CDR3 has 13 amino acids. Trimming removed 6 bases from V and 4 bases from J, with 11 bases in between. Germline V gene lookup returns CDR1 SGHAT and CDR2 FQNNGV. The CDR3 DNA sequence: TGTGCCAGCAGACCTATAGGGGCAGATACGCAGTATTTT. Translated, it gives CASRPIGADTQYF.

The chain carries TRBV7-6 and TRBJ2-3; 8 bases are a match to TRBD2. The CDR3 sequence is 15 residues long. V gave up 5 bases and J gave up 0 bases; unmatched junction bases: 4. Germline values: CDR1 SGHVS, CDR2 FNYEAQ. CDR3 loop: CASSPGLGSTDTQYF. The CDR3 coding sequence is TGTGCCAGCAGCCCGGGACTAGGGAGCACAGATACGCAGTATTTT. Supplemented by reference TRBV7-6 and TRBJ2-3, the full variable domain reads GAGVSQSPRYKVTKRGQDVALRCDPISGHVSLYWYRQALGQGPEFLTYFNYEAQQDKSGLPNDRFSAERPEGSISTLTIQRTEQRDSAMYRCASSPGLGSTDTQYFGPGTRLTVL.

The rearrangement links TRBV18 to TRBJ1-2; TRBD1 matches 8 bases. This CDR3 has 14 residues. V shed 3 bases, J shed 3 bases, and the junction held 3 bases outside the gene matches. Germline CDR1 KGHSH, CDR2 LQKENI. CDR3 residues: CASSPPGQDYGYTF. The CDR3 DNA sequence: TGTGCCAGCTCACCCCCGGGACAGGACTATGGCTACACCTTC.

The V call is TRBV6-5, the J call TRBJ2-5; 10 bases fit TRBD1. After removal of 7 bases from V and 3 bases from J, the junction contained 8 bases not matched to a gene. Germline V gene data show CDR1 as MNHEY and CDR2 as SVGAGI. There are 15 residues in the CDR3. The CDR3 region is CASIPRGTGEETQYF. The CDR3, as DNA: TGTGCCAGCATCCCCAGGGGGACAGGGGAAGAGACCCAGTACTTC.

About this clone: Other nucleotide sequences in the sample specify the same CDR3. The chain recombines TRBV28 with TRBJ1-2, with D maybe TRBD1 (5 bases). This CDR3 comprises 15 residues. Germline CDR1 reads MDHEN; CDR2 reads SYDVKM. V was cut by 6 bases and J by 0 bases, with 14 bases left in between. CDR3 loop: CASSPAGQSNYGYTF. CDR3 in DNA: TGTGCCAGCAGCCCCGCGGGGCAATCTAACTATGGCTACACCTTC.

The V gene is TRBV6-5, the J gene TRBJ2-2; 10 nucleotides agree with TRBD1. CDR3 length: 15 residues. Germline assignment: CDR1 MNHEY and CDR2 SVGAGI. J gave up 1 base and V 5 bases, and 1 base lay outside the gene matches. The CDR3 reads CASSRDRGNTGELFF. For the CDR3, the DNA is TGTGCCAGCAGTCGGGACAGGGGGAACACCGGGGAGCTGTTTTTT.

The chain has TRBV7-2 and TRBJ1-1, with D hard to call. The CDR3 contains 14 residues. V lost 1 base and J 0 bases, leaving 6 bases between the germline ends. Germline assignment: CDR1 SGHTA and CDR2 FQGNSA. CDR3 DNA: TGTGCCAGCAGCTTAGATCCCGTGAACACTGAAGCTTTCTTT. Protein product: CASSLDPVNTEAFF.

CDR3: CASSPRQREKDEQFF. DNA of the CDR3: TGTGCCAGCAGTCCCCGCCAGCGGGAGAAAGATGAGCAGTTCTTC. The V call is TRBV6-5, the J call TRBJ2-1; TRBD2 matches at 8 bases. CDR3 length: 15 residues. Trimming took 5 bases from V and 8 from J; bases not matched to a gene: 11. Germline CDR1 and CDR2: MNHEY and SVGAGI.

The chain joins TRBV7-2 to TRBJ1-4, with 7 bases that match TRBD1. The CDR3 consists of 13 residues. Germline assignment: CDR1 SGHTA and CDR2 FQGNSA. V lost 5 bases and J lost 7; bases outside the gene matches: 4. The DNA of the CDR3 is TGTGCCAGCAGCGCGCACAGGGGTGAAAAACTGTTTTTT. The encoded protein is CASSAHRGEKLFF.

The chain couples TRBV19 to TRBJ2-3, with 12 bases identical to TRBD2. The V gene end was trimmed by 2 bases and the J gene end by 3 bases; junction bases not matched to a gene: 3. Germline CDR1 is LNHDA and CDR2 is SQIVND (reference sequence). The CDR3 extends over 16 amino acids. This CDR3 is CASSILAGGATDTQYF. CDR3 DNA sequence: TGTGCCAGTAGTATACTAGCGGGAGGGGCAACAGATACGCAGTATTTT.

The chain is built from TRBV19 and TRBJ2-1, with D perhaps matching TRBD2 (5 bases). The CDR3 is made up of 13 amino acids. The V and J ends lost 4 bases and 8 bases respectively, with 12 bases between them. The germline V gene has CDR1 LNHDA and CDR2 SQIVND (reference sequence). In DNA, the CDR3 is TGTGCCAGTAGTACAACTAGTTTTCATGAGCAGTTCTTC. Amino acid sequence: CASSTTSFHEQFF.

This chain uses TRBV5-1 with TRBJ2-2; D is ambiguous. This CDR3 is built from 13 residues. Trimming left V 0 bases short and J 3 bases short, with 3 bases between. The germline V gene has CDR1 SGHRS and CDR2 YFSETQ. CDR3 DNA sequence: TGCGCCAGCAGCTTGGCGGACACCGGGGAGCTGTTTTTT. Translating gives CASSLADTGELFF.

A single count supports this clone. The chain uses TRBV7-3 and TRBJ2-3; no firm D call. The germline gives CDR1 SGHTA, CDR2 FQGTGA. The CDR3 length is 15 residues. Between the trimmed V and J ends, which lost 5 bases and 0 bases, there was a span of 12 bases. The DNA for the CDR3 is TGTGCCAGCAGCCGCTACCATTCTAGCACAGATACGCAGTATTTT. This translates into CASSRYHSSTDTQYF.

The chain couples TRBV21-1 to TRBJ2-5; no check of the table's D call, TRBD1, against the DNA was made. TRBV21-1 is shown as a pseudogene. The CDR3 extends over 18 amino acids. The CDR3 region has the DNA TGTGCCAGCAGCAAAATGTCCCTGGGACAGGGGGAGGGAGAGACCCAGTACTTC. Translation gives CASSKMSLGQGEGETQYF.